This T cell receptor (beta chain) originates from a study of spatial heterogeneity in lung cancer (dated by TCRdb to 2018 to 2020). General notes on the study: More beta-chain than alpha-chain transcripts were consistently detected, likely reflecting higher beta-chain transcript abundance. In the raw uncorrected reads, each unique combination of TCR and UMI appeared on average more than ten times. Both alpha and beta chains were TCR-sequenced in 200 or so tumor regions, fewer than 80 matched nontumor lung samples and roughly 54 PBMC samples obtained at surgery. In non-small cell lung cancer, the study quantitatively compared TCR alpha and beta repertoires across several tumor regions, matched nontumor lung, and blood. Nonsynonymous mutation counts, determined by whole-exome sequencing of tumor tissue, were related to features of the TCR repertoire.

In the paper's terms, the time point label means: sample taken at primary tumor resection. The donors were about 71 patients from the lung TRACERx cohort who had early-stage, untreated non-small cell lung cancer. Whole RNA extracted from tumor and nontumor lung tissue, or from cryopreserved PBMC samples, was used for TCR sequencing without cell sorting. Patients were selected for TCR sequencing only if sufficient RNA was available from at least two tumor regions. A lung pathologist reviewed the tumor and adjacent nontumor lung specimens before the specimens were selected. Libraries came from 5' RACE. Sequencing used a NextSeq 500. To allow correction of PCR and sequencing errors, the TCR library protocol tagged every TCR cDNA molecule with a unique molecular identifier. Concerning the study's data processing: TCR identification, UMI-based error correction and CDR3 extraction were performed with Decombinator tools. TCRs above a frequency of 2 per 1,000, corresponding to the top 1% of the tumor frequency distribution, were defined as expanded. Renyi diversity was computed with the R vegan package after each repertoire had been subsampled 100 times to 5,000 TCRs. CDR3 similarity networks were constructed using string-kernel similarity of amino acid triplets, with links drawn between CDR3s whose pairwise similarity was above 0.82. In-frame beta chains were kept once TCRdb had trimmed the public reads at Q25 with fastp and called clones with MiXCR. Each entry merges the rows of one CDR3 protein and shows their most common DNA and genes. TCRdb's processing, not the authors', yielded these V and J calls. The sample table holds about 3,300 distinct CDR3 sequences, of which approximately 9.4% were seen once. The top ten hold approximately 29% of the sample.

Regarding this clonotype: There is no known antigen for this receptor. A much larger clone lies one base from this, so it may be a read error.

Beyond this particular receptor, the publication reports: Additional single-cell paired TCR alpha and beta sequencing was considered necessary to confirm, at a functional level, the hypothesis that regional TCRs recognize regional mutations.

The sample was normal lung tissue next to the tumor, taken at surgery. This sequence was found in a male donor with early-stage non-small cell lung cancer.

The nucleotide sequence is TGTGCCAGCAAAGAAAGGCACGTCCAAGAGACCCAGTACTTC. Its product reads: CASKERHVQETQYF. The rearranged segments are TRBV6-2 or TRBV6-3 and TRBJ2-5; the D gene assignment is ambiguous. Between the V and J ends, shortened by 7 bases and 1 base respectively, the junction contains 13 bases. The germline V gene sets CDR1 to MNHEY and CDR2 to SVGEGT. Its CDR3 holds 14 amino acids, cysteine through phenylalanine. Of all the DNA, just the CDR3 is kept, 42 bases in frame from base 1.